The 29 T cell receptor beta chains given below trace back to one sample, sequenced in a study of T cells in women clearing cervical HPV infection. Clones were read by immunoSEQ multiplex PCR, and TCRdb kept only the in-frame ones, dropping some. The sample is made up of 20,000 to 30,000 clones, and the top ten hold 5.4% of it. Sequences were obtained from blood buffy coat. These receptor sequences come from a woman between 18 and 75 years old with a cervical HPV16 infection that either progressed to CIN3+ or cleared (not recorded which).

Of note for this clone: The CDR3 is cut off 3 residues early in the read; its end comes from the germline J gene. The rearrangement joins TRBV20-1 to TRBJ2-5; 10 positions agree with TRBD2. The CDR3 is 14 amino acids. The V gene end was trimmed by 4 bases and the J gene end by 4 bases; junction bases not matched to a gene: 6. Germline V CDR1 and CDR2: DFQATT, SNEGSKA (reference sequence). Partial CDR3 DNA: TGCAGTGCTAAAACTAGCGGGATGGGAGAGACC. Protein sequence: CSAKTSGMGET. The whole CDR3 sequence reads CSAKTSGMGETQYF.

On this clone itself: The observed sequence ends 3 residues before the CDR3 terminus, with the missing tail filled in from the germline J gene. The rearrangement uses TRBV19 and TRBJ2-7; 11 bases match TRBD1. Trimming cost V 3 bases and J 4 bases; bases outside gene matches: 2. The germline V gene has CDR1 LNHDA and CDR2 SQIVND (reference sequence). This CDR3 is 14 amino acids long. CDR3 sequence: CASSIGQGAYEQYF. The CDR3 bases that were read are TGTGCCAGTAGTATCGGACAGGGGGCTTACGAG. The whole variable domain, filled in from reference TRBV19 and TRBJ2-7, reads DGGITQSPKYLFRKEGQNVTLSCEQNLNHDAMYWYRQDPGQGLRLIYYSQIVNDFQKGDIAEGYSVSREKKESFPLTVTSAQKNPTAFYLCASSIGQGAYEQYFGPGTRLTVT.

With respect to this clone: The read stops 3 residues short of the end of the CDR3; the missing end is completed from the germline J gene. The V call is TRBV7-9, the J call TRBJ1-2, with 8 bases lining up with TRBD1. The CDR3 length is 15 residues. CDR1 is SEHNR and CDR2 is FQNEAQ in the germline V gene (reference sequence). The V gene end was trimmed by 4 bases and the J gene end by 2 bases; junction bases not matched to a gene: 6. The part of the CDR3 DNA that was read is TGTGCCAGCAGCTGGGGACAGGCTGCGAACTATGGC. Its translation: CASSWGQAANYG. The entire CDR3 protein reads CASSWGQAANYGYTF.

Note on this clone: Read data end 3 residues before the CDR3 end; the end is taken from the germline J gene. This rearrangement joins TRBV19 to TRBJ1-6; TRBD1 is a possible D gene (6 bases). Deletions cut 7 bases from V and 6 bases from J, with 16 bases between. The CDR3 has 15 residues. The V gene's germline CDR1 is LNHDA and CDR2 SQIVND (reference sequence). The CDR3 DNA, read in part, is TGTGCCAGTATCCGGACAGTCTTGGGTAATTCACCC. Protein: CASIRTVLGNSP. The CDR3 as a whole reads CASIRTVLGNSPLHF.

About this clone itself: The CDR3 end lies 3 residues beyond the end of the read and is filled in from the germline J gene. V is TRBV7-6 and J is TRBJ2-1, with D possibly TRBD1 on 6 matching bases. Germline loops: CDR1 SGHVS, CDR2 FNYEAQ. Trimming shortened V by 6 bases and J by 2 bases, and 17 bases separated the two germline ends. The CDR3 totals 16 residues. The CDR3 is CASSLTRTATYNEQFF. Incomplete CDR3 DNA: TGTGCCAGCAGTTTAACGAGGACAGCCACCTACAATGAG.

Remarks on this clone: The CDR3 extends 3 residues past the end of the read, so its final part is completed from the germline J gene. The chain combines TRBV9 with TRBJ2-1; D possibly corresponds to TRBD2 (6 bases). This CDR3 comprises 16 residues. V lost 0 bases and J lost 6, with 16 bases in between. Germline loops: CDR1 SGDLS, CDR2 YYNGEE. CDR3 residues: CASSVAGSRGINEQFF. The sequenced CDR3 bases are TGTGCCAGCAGCGTAGCGGGGTCCCGGGGGATCAATGAG. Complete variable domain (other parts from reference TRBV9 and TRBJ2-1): DSGVTQTPKHLITATGQRVTLRCSPRSGDLSVYWYQQSLDQGLQFLIQYYNGEERAKGNILERFSAQQFPDLHSELNLSSLELGDSALYFCASSVAGSRGINEQFFGPGTRLTVL.

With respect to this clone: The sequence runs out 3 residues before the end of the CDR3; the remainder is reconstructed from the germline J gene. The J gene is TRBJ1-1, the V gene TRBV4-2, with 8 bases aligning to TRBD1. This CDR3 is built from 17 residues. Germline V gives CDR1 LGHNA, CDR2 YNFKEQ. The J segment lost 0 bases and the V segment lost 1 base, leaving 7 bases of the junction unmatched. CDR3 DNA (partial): TGTGCCAGCAGCCAAGGGACAGGGAGAGAGATGAACACTGAA. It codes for CASSQGTGREMNTE. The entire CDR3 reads CASSQGTGREMNTEAFF.

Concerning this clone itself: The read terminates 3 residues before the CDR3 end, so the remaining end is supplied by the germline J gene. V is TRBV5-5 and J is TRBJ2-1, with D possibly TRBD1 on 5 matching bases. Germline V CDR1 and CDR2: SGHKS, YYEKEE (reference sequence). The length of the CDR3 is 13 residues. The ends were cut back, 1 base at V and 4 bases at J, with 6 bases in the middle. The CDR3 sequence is CASSLTGYNEQFF. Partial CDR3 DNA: TGTGCCAGCAGCTTGACAGGATACAATGAG. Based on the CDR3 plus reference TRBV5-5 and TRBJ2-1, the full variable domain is DAGVTQSPTHLIKTRGQQVTLRCSPISGHKSVSWYQQVLGQGPQFIFQYYEKEERGRGNFPDRFSARQFPNYSSELNVNALLLGDSALYLCASSLTGYNEQFFGPGTRLTVL.

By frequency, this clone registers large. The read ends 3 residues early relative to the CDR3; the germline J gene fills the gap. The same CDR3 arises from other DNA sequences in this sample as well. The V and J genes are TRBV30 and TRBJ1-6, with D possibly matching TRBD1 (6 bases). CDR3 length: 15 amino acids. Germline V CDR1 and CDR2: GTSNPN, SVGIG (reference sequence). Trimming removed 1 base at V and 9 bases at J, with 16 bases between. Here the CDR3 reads CAWSAVTTGFSPLHF. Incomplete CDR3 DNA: TGTGCCTGGAGTGCCGTCACTACAGGGTTTTCACCC.

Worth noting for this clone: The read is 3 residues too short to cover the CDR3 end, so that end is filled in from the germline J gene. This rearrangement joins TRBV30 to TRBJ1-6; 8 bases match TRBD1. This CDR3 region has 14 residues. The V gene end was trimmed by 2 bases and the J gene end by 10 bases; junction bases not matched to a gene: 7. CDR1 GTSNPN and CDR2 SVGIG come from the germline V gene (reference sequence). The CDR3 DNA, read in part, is TGTGCCTGGAGTACGGGACAGGAAGGCTCACCC. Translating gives CAWSTGQEGSP. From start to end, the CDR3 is CAWSTGQEGSPLHF.

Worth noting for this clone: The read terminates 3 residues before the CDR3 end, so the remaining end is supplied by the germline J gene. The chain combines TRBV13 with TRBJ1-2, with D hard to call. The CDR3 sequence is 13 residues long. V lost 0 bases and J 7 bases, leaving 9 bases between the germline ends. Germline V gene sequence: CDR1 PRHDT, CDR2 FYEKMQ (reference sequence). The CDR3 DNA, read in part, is TGTGCCAGCAGCTTAGGGGCGGACTCTGGC. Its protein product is CASSLGADSG. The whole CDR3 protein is CASSLGADSGYTF. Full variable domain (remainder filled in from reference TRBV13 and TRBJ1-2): AAGVIQSPRHLIKEKRETATLKCYPIPRHDTVYWYQQGPGQDPQFLISFYEKMQSDKGSIPDRFSAQQFSDYHSELNMSSLELGDSALYFCASSLGADSGYTFGSGTRLTVV.

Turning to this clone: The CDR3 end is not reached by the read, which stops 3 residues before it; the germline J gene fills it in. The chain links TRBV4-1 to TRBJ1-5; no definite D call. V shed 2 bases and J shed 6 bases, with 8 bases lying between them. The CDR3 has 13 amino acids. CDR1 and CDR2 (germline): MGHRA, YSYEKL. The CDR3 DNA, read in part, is TGCGCCAGCAGCCAAAGGGTGAGTCAGCCC. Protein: CASSQRVSQP. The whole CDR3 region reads CASSQRVSQPQHF.

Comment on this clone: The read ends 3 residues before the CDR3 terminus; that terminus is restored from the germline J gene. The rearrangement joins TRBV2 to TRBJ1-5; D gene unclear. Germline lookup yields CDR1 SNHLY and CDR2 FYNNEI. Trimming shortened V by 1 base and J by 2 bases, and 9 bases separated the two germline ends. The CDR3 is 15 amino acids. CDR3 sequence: CASSEGAVGNQPQHF. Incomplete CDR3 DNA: TGTGCCAGCAGTGAAGGGGCCGTAGGCAATCAGCCC.

CDR3 loop: CATSRDIKGSGGELFF. CDR3 bases read: TGTGCCACCAGCAGAGATATAAAGGGGAGTGGCGGGGAG. V usage is TRBV15 and J usage is TRBJ2-2; either TRBD1 or TRBD2 may fit D (5 bases each). The read comes to an end 3 residues before the CDR3 does, leaving the germline J gene to fill in the end. The CDR3 runs 16 residues. V was pared by 0 bases and J by 7 bases, with 15 bases between. In germline, CDR1 is LNHNV, CDR2 YYDKDF (reference sequence).

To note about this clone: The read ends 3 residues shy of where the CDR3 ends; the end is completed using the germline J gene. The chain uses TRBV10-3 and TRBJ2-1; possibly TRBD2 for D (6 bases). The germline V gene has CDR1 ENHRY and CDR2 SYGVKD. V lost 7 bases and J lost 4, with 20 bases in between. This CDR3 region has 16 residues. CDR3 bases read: TGTGCCATCAACCGACAGCGGGCCGGCCATTACAATGAG. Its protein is CAINRQRAGHYNE. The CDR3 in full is CAINRQRAGHYNEQFF.

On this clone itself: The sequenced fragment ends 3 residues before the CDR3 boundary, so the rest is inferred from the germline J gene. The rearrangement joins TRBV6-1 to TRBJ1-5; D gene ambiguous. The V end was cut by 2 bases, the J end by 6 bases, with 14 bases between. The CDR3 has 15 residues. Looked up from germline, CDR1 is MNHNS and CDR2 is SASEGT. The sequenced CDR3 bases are TGTGCCAGCAGTGAATTCGAAATTGGCAGTCAGCCC. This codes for CASSEFEIGSQP. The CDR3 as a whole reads CASSEFEIGSQPQHF.

Here the CDR3 reads CASSIYRGTMNTEAFF. The sequenced CDR3 bases are TGTGCCAGCAGCATATACAGGGGGACTATGAACACTGAA. This chain connects TRBV7-6 to TRBJ1-1, with 8 bases identical to TRBD1. The read gets to within 3 residues of the CDR3 end, and the germline J gene fills in the rest. V lost 5 bases, J lost 0 bases, and 8 bases stayed unmatched. The CDR3 consists of 16 residues. The germline CDR1 and CDR2 sequences are SGHVS and FNYEAQ.

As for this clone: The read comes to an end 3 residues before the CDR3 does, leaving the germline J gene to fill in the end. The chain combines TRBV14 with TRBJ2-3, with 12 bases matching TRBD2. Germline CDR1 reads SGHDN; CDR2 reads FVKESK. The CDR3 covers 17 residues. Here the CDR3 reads CASSPLGLAGQPETQYF. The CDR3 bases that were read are TGTGCCAGCAGCCCTCTAGGACTAGCGGGGCAACCGGAGACG.

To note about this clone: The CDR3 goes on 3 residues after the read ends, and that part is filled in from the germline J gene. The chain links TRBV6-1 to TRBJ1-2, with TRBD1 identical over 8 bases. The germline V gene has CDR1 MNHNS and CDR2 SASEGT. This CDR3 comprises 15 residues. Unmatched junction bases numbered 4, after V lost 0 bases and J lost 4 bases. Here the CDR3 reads CASSEAAGGGYGYTF. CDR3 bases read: TGTGCCAGCAGTGAAGCGGCAGGGGGCGGCTATGGC.

The CDR3 loop is CSARPGLRYQETQYF. The sequenced part of the CDR3 DNA is TGCAGTGCTAGACCGGGACTACGGTACCAAGAGACG. V usage is TRBV20-1 and J usage is TRBJ2-3; 7 bases are shared with TRBD2. Read sequence stops 3 residues before the CDR3 end, and the germline J gene provides the missing end. The germline V gene has CDR1 DFQATT and CDR2 SNEGSKA (reference sequence). The CDR3 spans 15 residues.

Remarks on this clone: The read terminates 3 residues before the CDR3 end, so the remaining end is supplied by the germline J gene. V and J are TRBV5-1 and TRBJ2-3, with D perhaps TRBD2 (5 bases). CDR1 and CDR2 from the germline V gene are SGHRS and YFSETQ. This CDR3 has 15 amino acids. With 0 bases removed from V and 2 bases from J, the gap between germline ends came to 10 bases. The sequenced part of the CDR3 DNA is TGCGCCAGCAGCTTGGTGACTACTATCACAGATACG. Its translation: CASSLVTTITDT. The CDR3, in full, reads CASSLVTTITDTQYF. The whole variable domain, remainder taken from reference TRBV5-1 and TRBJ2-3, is KAGVTQTPRYLIKTRGQQVTLSCSPISGHRSVSWYQQTPGQGLQFLFEYFSETQRNKGNFPGRFSGRQFSNSRSEMNVSTLELGDSALYLCASSLVTTITDTQYFGPGTRLTVL.

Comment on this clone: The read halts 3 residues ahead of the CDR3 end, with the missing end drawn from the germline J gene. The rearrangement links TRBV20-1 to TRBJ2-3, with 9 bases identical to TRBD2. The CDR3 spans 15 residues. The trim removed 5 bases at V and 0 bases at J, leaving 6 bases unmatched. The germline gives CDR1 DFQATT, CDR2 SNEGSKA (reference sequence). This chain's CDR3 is CSAGRLAASTDTQYF. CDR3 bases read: TGCAGTGCTGGGAGACTAGCGGCTAGCACAGATACG.

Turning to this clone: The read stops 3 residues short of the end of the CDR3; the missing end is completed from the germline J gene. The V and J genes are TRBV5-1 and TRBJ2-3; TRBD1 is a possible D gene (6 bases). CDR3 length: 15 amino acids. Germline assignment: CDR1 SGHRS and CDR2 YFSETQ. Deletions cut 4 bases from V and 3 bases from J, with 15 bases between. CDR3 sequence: CASSVTAGETDTQYF. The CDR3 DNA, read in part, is TGCGCCAGCAGCGTGACCGCAGGGGAGACAGATACG. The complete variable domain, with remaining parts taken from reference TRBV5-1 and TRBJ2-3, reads KAGVTQTPRYLIKTRGQQVTLSCSPISGHRSVSWYQQTPGQGLQFLFEYFSETQRNKGNFPGRFSGRQFSNSRSEMNVSTLELGDSALYLCASSVTAGETDTQYFGPGTRLTVL.

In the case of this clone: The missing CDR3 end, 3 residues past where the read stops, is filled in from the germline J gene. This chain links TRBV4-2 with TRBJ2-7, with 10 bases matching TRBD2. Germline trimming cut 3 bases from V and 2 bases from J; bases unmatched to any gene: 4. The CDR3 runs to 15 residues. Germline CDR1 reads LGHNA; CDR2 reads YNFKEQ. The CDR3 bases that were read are TGTGCCAGCAGCCAGGAGAGCGGGGGGGCCTACGAG. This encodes CASSQESGGAYE. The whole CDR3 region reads CASSQESGGAYEQYF.

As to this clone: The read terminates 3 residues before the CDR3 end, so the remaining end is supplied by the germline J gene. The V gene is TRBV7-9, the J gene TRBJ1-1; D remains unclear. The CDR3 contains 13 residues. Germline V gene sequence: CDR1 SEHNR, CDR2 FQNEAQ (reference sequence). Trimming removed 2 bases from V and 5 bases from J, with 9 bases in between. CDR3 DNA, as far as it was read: TGTGCCAGCAGCTTACCGGGTTGGACTGAA. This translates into CASSLPGWTE. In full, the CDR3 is CASSLPGWTEAFF.

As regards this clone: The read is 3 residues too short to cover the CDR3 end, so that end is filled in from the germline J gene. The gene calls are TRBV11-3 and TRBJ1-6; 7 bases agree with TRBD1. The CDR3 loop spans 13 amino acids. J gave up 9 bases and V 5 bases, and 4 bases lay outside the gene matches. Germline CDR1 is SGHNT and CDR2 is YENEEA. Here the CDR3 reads CASSQGEFSPLHF. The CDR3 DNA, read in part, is TGTGCCAGCAGCCAGGGGGAATTTTCACCC. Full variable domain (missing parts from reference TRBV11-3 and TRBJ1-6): EAGVVQSPRYKIIEKKQPVAFWCNPISGHNTLYWYLQNLGQGPELLIRYENEEAVDDSQLPKDRFSAERLKGVDSTLKIQPAELGDSAVYLCASSQGEFSPLHFGNGTRLTVT.

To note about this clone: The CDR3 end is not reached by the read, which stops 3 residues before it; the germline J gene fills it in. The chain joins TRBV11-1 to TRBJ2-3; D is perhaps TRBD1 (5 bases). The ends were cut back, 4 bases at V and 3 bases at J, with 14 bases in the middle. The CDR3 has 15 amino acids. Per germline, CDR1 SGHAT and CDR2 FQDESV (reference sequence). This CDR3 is CASSSLVGATDTQYF. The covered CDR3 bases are TGTGCCAGCAGCTCGTTGGTAGGGGCGACAGATACG.

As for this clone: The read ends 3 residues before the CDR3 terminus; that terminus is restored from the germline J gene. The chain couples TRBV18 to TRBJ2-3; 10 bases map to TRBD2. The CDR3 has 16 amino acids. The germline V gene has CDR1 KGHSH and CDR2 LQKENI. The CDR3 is CASSPPQRGGVETQYF. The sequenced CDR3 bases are TGTGCCAGCTCACCACCGCAGCGGGGGGGCGTTGAGACG. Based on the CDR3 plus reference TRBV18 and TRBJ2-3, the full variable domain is NAGVMQNPRHLVRRRGQEARLRCSPMKGHSHVYWYRQLPEEGLKFMVYLQKENIIDESGMPKERFSAEFPKEGPSILRIQQVVRGDSAAYFCASSPPQRGGVETQYFGPGTRLTVL.

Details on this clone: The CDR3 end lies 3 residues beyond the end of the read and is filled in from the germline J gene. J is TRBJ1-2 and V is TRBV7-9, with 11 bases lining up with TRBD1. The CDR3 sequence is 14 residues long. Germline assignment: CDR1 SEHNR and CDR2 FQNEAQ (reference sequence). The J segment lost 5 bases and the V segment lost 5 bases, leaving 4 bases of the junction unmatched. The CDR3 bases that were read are TGTGCCAGCAGCCGAAGGGACAGGGGGTATGGC. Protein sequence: CASSRRDRGYG. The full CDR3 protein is CASSRRDRGYGYTF. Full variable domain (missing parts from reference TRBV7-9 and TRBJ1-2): DTGVSQNPRHKITKRGQNVTFRCDPISEHNRLYWYRQTLGQGPEFLTYFQNEAQLEKSRLLSDRFSAERPKGSFSTLEIQRTEQGDSAMYLCASSRRDRGYGYTFGSGTRLTVV.